This T cell receptor beta chain was sequenced during a study of beta chain features in type 1 diabetes. Every bit of the isolated RNA underwent reverse transcription, so sequencing read expressed TCRB transcripts. Sequenced by immunoSEQ multiplex PCR; TCRdb stores in-frame clones only, minus some. Among about 150,000 clones listed, about 10% were seen once. The CDR3 runs 13 residues. Germline values: CDR1 SEHNR, CDR2 FQNEAQ (reference sequence). The germline V and J ends were trimmed by 3 bases and 5 bases, with 11 bases remaining between them. The V and J genes are TRBV7-9 and TRBJ2-7, with unresolved D. The sequence derives from a young man in good health. What was sequenced was naive CD4+ T cells from blood. The CDR3, as DNA: TGTGCCAGCAGCTTTACCGGGTTCAACGAGCAGTACTTC. Protein sequence: CASSFTGFNEQYF.